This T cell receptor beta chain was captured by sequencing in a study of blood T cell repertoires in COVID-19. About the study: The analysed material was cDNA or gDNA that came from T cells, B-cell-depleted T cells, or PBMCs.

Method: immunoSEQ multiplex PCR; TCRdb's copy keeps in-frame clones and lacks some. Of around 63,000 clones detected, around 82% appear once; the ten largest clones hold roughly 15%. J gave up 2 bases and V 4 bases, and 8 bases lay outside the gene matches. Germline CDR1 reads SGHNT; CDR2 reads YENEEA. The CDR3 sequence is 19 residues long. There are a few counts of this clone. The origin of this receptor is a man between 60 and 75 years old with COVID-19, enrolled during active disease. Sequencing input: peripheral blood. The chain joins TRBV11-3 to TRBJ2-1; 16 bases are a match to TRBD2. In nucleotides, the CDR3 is TGTGCCAGCAGCTCCTCCGGGACTAGCGGGGGGGCCACCTACAATGAGCAGTTCTTC. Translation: CASSSSGTSGGATYNEQFF.